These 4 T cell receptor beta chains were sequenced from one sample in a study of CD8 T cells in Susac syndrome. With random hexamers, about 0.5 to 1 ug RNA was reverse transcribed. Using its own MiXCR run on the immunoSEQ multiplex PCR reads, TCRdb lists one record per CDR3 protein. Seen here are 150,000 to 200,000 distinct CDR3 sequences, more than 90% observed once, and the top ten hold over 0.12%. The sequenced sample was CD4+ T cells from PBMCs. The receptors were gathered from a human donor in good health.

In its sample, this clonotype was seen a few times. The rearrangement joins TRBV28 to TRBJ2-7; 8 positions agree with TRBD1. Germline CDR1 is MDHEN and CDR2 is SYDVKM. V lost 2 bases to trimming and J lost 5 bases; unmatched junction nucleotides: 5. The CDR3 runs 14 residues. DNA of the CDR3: TGTGCCAGCAGTTTAGGTCAGGGGGCCCACGAGCAGTACTTC. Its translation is CASSLGQGAHEQYF.

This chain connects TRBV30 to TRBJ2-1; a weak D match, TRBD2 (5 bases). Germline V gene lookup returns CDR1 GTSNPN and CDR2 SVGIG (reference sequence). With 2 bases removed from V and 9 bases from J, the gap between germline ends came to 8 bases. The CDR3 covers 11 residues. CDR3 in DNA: TGTGCCTGGAGTCCCCGGGGTGAGCAGTTCTTC. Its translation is CAWSPRGEQFF.

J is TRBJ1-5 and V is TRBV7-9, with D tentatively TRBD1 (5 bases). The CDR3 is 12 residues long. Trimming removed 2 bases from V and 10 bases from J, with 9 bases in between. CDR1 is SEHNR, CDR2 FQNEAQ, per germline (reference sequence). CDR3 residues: CASSLPGFPQHF. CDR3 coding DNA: TGTGCCAGCAGCTTACCAGGGTTCCCCCAGCATTTT.

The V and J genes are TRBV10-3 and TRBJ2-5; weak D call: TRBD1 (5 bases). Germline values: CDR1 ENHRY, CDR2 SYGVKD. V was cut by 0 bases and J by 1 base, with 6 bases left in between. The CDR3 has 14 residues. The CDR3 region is CAISESQGQETQYF. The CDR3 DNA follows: TGTGCCATCAGTGAGTCGCAGGGCCAAGAGACCCAGTACTTC.